Described below is a single T cell receptor (beta chain) sequence and its context. Its antigen remains unknown. CDR1 and CDR2 from the germline V gene are SGHTA and FQGNSA. This CDR3 region has 16 residues. V lost 4 bases, J lost 6 bases, and 11 bases stayed unmatched. The PCR made use of 60 Vbeta and 13 Jbeta primers. This table comes from immunoSEQ multiplex PCR, and its TCRdb copy is limited to in-frame clones, with some not included. This repertoire shows roughly 190,000 clones, around 75% found once; its top ten account for more than 6%. These data come from a study of cytomegalovirus exposure and HLA in healthy donors. Findings and caveats of the study: Reported results showed that the classifier diagnosed cytomegalovirus status with high specificity and sensitivity. The investigators catalogued 164 TCR beta chains as cytomegalovirus-associated.

The rearrangement uses TRBV7-2 and TRBJ2-5; TRBD1 agrees at 10 bases. The clonotype was recovered from a man aged 35 to 55 in good health and CMV-seropositive. Sequenced sample: PBMCs. The DNA of the CDR3 is TGTGCCAGCAGCTCGACCGGACAGGGGGGGCTGAAGACCCAGTACTTC. Translating it yields CASSSTGQGGLKTQYF.